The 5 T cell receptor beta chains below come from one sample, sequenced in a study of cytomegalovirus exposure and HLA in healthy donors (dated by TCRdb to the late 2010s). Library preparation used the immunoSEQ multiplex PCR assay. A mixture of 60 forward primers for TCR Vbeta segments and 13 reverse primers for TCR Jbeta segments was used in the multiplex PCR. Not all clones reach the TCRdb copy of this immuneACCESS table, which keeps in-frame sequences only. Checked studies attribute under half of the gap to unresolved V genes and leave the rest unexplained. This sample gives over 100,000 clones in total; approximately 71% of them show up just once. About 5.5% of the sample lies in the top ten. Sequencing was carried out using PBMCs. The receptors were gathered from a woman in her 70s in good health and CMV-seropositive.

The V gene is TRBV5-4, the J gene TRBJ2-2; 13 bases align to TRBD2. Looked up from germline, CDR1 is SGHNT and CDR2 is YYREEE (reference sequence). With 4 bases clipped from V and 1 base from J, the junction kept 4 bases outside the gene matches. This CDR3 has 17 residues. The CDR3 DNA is TGTGCCAGCAGCCGACTAGCGGGGGGACAGAACACCGGGGAGCTGTTTTTT. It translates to CASSRLAGGQNTGELFF.

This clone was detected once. CDR3 protein: CASSLGQLNTEAFF. The CDR3 coding sequence is TGTGCCAGCAGCTTAGGGCAATTGAACACTGAAGCTTTCTTT. This chain uses TRBV7-2 with TRBJ1-1, with no clear D. From germline, CDR1 is SGHTA and CDR2 FQGNSA. The CDR3 sequence is 14 residues long. Deletions cut 1 base from V and 0 bases from J, with 6 bases between.

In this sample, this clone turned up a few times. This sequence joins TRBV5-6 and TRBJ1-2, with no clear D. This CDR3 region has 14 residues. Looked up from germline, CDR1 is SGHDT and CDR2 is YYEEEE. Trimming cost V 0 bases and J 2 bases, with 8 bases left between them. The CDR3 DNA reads TGTGCCAGCAGCTTGGAAGGAGGGAACTATGGCTACACCTTC. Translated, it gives CASSLEGGNYGYTF.

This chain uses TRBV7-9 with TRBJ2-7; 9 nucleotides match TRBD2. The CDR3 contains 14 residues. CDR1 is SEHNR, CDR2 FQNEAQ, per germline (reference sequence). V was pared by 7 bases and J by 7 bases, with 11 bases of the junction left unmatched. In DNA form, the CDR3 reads TGTGCCAGCATCGGTGCGGGGGGGCGTTGGGAGCAGTACTTC. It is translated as CASIGAGGRWEQYF.

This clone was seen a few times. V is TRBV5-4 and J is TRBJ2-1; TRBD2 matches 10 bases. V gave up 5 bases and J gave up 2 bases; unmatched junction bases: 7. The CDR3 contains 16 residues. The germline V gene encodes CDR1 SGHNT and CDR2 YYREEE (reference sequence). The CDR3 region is CASSSSGGVAYNEQFF. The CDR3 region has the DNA TGTGCCAGCAGTTCGAGCGGGGGGGTAGCCTACAATGAGCAGTTCTTC.